This T cell receptor beta chain was recovered during a study of cytomegalovirus exposure and HLA in healthy donors. Study findings and constraints: A later analysis found common viral pathogens apparently linked to several of the most significant clusters.

PCR was performed using 60 Vbeta and 13 Jbeta primers. Sequencing used immunoSEQ multiplex PCR; TCRdb keeps in-frame clones, though not all of them. Among around 210,000 clones, approximately 79% were seen once, and the ten largest hold about 1.7%. Regarding this clone: The antigen is not known.

The source of this sequence is a man aged 45-65 years in good health and CMV-seronegative. Sequenced sample: PBMCs.

The chain's CDR3 is CASSILAVSDEQFF. CDR3 bases: TGTGCCAGTAGTATACTAGCGGTTAGCGATGAGCAGTTCTTC. This chain uses TRBV19 with TRBJ2-1; 7 nucleotides align to TRBD2. CDR1 LNHDA and CDR2 SQIVND come from the germline V gene (reference sequence). This CDR3 comprises 14 residues. J was trimmed by 8 bases and V by 2 bases; bases with no gene match: 6.